The next 24 T cell receptor beta chains were all read from a single sample in a study of T cell responses to AZD1222 COVID-19 vaccine. Profiling relied on immunoSEQ multiplex PCR, and the TCRdb table lists in-frame clones only, not all of them. The table shows 150,000 or so clones, with under 95% occurring only once. The sample here was peripheral blood, taken 28 days after the second AZD1222 dose. These receptors all come from an adult who received the AZD1222 COVID-19 vaccine.

The chain combines TRBV11-2 with TRBJ2-7; D may be TRBD1 (5 bases). CDR1 and CDR2 (germline): SGHAT, FQNNGV. Trimming removed 1 base from V and 0 bases from J, with 10 bases in between. The CDR3 totals 15 residues. CDR3 sequence (DNA): TGTGCCAGCAGCTTAGGACAGATTAGCTCCTACGAGCAGTACTTC. Its translation: CASSLGQISSYEQYF. Using reference TRBV11-2 and TRBJ2-7 for the parts outside the CDR3, the full variable domain is EAGVAQSPRYKIIEKRQSVAFWCNPISGHATLYWYQQILGQGPKLLIQFQNNGVVDDSQLPKDRFSAERLKGVDSTLKIQPAKLEDSAVYLCASSLGQISSYEQYFGPGTRLTVT.

The gene calls are TRBV7-9 and TRBJ1-1, with D perhaps TRBD1 (6 bases). CDR1 and CDR2 (germline): SEHNR, FQNEAQ (reference sequence). The CDR3 contains 13 residues. Deletions cut 2 bases from V and 5 bases from J, with 9 bases between. The CDR3, as DNA: TGTGCCAGCAGCTTAACTCAGGGGACTGAAGCTTTCTTT. Protein product: CASSLTQGTEAFF. The whole variable domain, filled in from reference TRBV7-9 and TRBJ1-1, reads DTGVSQNPRHKITKRGQNVTFRCDPISEHNRLYWYRQTLGQGPEFLTYFQNEAQLEKSRLLSDRFSAERPKGSFSTLEIQRTEQGDSAMYLCASSLTQGTEAFFGQGTRLTVV.

This clone was counted a few times. The rearrangement links TRBV6-5 to TRBJ2-7; 9 bases match TRBD1. V lost 8 bases, J lost 5 bases, and 13 bases stayed unmatched. In germline, CDR1 is MNHEY, CDR2 SVGAGI. CDR3 length: 15 amino acids. In DNA, the CDR3 is TGTGCCAGCCGGCCGGGACAGGGAGGGTACCACGAGCAGTACTTC. Translation gives CASRPGQGGYHEQYF.

This chain uses TRBV2 with TRBJ2-2; 9 nucleotides align to TRBD2. The trim removed 1 base at V and 11 bases at J, leaving 5 bases unmatched. The CDR3 is made up of 14 amino acids. Looked up from germline, CDR1 is SNHLY and CDR2 is FYNNEI. The CDR3 DNA reads as TGTGCCAGCAGTGAAGTAGGTAGCGGGGGAGAGCTGTTTTTT. Its translation: CASSEVGSGGELFF. The full variable domain, in which reference TRBV2 and TRBJ2-2 provide the parts outside the CDR3, is EPEVTQTPSHQVTQMGQEVILRCVPISNHLYFYWYRQILGQKVEFLVSFYNNEISEKSEIFDDQFSVERPDGSNFTLKIRSTKLEDSAMYFCASSEVGSGGELFFGEGSRLTVL.

The chain combines TRBV6-5 with TRBJ2-5, with a possible D match to TRBD2 (5 bases). CDR1 MNHEY and CDR2 SVGAGI come from the germline V gene. The CDR3 covers 16 residues. Trimming shortened V by 2 bases and J by 0 bases, and 13 bases separated the two germline ends. The CDR3, as DNA: TGTGCCAGCAGTTACCGGGCGGGCCCGTACCAAGAGACCCAGTACTTC. It yields the protein CASSYRAGPYQETQYF.

The chain couples TRBV5-6 to TRBJ1-1; 7 positions agree with TRBD1. V lost 7 bases to trimming and J lost 6 bases; unmatched junction nucleotides: 9. CDR1 and CDR2 (germline): SGHDT, YYEEEE. The CDR3 totals 13 residues. The CDR3: CASGRDREPEAFF. CDR3 sequence (DNA): TGTGCCAGCGGCCGAGACAGGGAGCCTGAAGCTTTCTTT.

V is TRBV5-6 and J is TRBJ1-2, with D tentatively TRBD1 (5 bases). V lost 4 bases and J 0 bases, leaving 13 bases between the germline ends. CDR1 is SGHDT and CDR2 is YYEEEE in the germline V gene. This CDR3 is 15 amino acids long. This CDR3 is CASSPGDRPNYGYTF. DNA for the CDR3: TGTGCCAGCAGCCCCGGTGACAGACCTAACTATGGCTACACCTTC.

The rearrangement joins TRBV19 to TRBJ1-2; the match to TRBD1 covers 10 bases. Germline V gene sequence: CDR1 LNHDA, CDR2 SQIVND (reference sequence). The trim removed 6 bases at V and 3 bases at J, leaving 10 bases unmatched. The length of the CDR3 is 16 residues. The CDR3 DNA sequence: TGTGCCAGTAGCCCCCGATCGACAGGGGGCTACTATGGCTACACCTTC. Translation: CASSPRSTGGYYGYTF.

The rearrangement joins TRBV4-2 to TRBJ2-1; 13 nucleotides agree with TRBD2. V gave up 0 bases and J gave up 6 bases; unmatched junction bases: 5. The germline gives CDR1 LGHNA, CDR2 YNFKEQ. The CDR3 is made up of 17 amino acids. The CDR3 nucleotides read TGTGCCAGCAGCCAAGATGGTAGGACTAGCGGGGGCAATGAGCAGTTCTTC. This codes for CASSQDGRTSGGNEQFF.

The V gene is TRBV29-1, the J gene TRBJ1-5; D is unresolved. Germline V lookup: CDR1 SQVTM, CDR2 ANQGSEA. V was cut by 4 bases and J by 3 bases, with 10 bases left in between. The CDR3 spans 13 residues. CDR3 loop: CSVAYSPNQPQHF. For the CDR3, the DNA is TGCAGCGTTGCTTACAGTCCCAATCAGCCCCAGCATTTT. Using reference TRBV29-1 and TRBJ1-5 for the parts outside the CDR3, the full variable domain is SAVISQKPSRDICQRGTSLTIQCQVDSQVTMMFWYRQQPGQSLTLIATANQGSEATYESGFVIDKFPISRPNLTFSTLTVSNMSPEDSSIYLCSVAYSPNQPQHFGDGTRLSIL.

The chain carries TRBV6-5 and TRBJ1-3, with 7 bases fitting TRBD1. Unmatched junction bases numbered 4, after V lost 8 bases and J lost 0 bases. The CDR3 is 14 residues long. Germline CDR1 is MNHEY and CDR2 is SVGAGI. CDR3 sequence: CASLGQYSGNTIYF. The CDR3 DNA reads TGTGCCAGCCTGGGACAGTACTCTGGAAACACCATATATTTT.

This clone showed up just a few times. The CDR3 reads CASRTGQGAESPLHF. CDR3 sequence (DNA): TGTGCCAGCAGAACGGGACAGGGGGCAGAATCACCCCTCCACTTT. J is TRBJ1-6 and V is TRBV2; 12 nucleotides match TRBD1. Germline CDR1 SNHLY, CDR2 FYNNEI. The trim removed 6 bases at V and 10 bases at J, leaving 7 bases unmatched. CDR3 size: 15 residues.

The chain links TRBV7-2 to TRBJ2-2; a possible D gene is TRBD2 (7 bases). Deletions cut 5 bases from V and 1 base from J, with 11 bases between. There are 15 residues in the CDR3. Per germline, CDR1 SGHTA and CDR2 FQGNSA. In DNA, the CDR3 is TGTGCCAGCAGCGCGGGGGCAGGGAACACCGGGGAGCTGTTTTTT. Translating gives CASSAGAGNTGELFF.

The chain recombines TRBV6-2 or TRBV6-3 with TRBJ2-7, with D possibly TRBD1 on 5 matching bases. V lost 0 bases, J lost 3 bases, and 12 bases lay in between. The V gene's germline CDR1 is MNHEY and CDR2 SVGEGT. The CDR3 spans 15 residues. The CDR3 here is CASSYSTDMDYEQYF. CDR3 coding DNA: TGTGCCAGCAGTTACTCGACGGACATGGACTACGAGCAGTACTTC.

V is TRBV28 and J is TRBJ1-4; 7 positions agree with TRBD1. CDR3 length: 14 amino acids. The J segment lost 6 bases and the V segment lost 6 bases, leaving 7 bases of the junction unmatched. Germline-derived CDR1 and CDR2 are MDHEN and SYDVKM. CDR3 nucleotides: TGTGCCAGCAGCCGAGGGGGCCGTCATGAAAAACTGTTTTTT. Amino acids: CASSRGGRHEKLFF.

As for this clone: Other DNA sequences in the sample encode the same CDR3. The chain is built from TRBV3-1 (or the pseudogene TRBV3-2) and TRBJ2-7, with D unresolved. V gave up 1 base and J gave up 1 base, with 8 bases separating them. The CDR3 runs to 14 residues. The germline V gene encodes CDR1 LGHDT and CDR2 YNNKEL (reference sequence). The CDR3 DNA is TGTGCCAGCAGCCAAGGTACCGAGTCCTACGAGCAGTACTTC. It translates to CASSQGTESYEQYF.

V and J are TRBV5-1 and TRBJ2-7; no reliable D call. This CDR3 region has 14 residues. Germline V CDR1 and CDR2: SGHRS, YFSETQ. Trimming took 6 bases from V and 2 from J, leaving 15 bases between them. DNA for the CDR3: TGCGCCAGCACCCTTATTACCGGCGCCTACGAGCAGTACTTC. Translating it yields CASTLITGAYEQYF.

This clone turned up a few times. This chain links TRBV28 with TRBJ2-2; D not resolved. CDR3 length equals 13 residues. V lost 4 bases, J lost 6 bases, and 9 bases lay in between. CDR1 MDHEN and CDR2 SYDVKM come from the germline V gene. In nucleotides, the CDR3 is TGTGCCAGCAGTTCGGGTGAGGCCGGGGAGCTGTTTTTT. It is translated as CASSSGEAGELFF.

This clone has a single count. The CDR3: CASSPPPLDRGAYEQYF. In nucleotides, the CDR3 is TGTGCCAGCAGCCCACCTCCCCTGGACAGGGGGGCCTACGAGCAGTACTTC. The chain joins TRBV11-2 to TRBJ2-7; 10 bases are a match to TRBD1. Looked up from germline, CDR1 is SGHAT and CDR2 is FQNNGV. The V segment lost 5 bases and the J segment 2 bases; nucleotides outside the gene matches: 12. The CDR3 is 17 amino acids.

In its sample, this clone was seen a few times. The chain links TRBV24-1 to TRBJ1-6; no firm D call. Trimming took off 12 bases at V and 7 bases at J, with 9 bases between the two ends. Germline V gives CDR1 KGHDR, CDR2 SFDVKD. The CDR3 is made up of 11 amino acids. The CDR3 region has the DNA TGTGCCGCCCACCACAATTCACCCCTCCACTTT. It is translated as CAAHHNSPLHF.

The V gene is TRBV28, the J gene TRBJ1-4, with D possibly TRBD1 on 5 matching bases. CDR1 MDHEN and CDR2 SYDVKM come from the germline V gene. The CDR3 consists of 13 residues. V was cut by 11 bases and J by 5 bases, with 15 bases left in between. This CDR3 reads CAGGESKNEKLFF. The CDR3 coding sequence is TGTGCCGGGGGAGAATCAAAAAATGAAAAACTGTTTTTT.

This chain links TRBV5-6 with TRBJ2-5; D is perhaps TRBD2 (6 bases). The CDR3 is made up of 14 amino acids. V was shortened by 2 bases and J by 6 bases, with 14 bases between the two germline ends. Germline V gene data show CDR1 as SGHDT and CDR2 as YYEEEE. The CDR3 region is CASSFQTSKKTQYF. Written as DNA, the CDR3 is TGTGCCAGCAGCTTCCAGACTAGTAAAAAGACCCAGTACTTC.

The chain uses TRBV3-1 (or the pseudogene TRBV3-2) and TRBJ2-7, with D perhaps TRBD2 (5 bases). The CDR3 loop spans 14 amino acids. The V end lost 4 bases, the J end lost 2 bases, and 12 bases lay between the germline ends. Germline CDR1 and CDR2: LGHDT and YNNKEL (reference sequence). The CDR3 region has the DNA TGTGCCAGCAGCCCATACCCCGGGGCCTACGAGCAGTACTTC. Amino acids: CASSPYPGAYEQYF.

The V call is TRBV12-3 or TRBV12-4, the J call TRBJ2-5, with TRBD2 matching over 8 bases. This CDR3 is built from 13 residues. Losses at the gene ends were 6 bases for V and 7 bases for J; bases not matched to a gene: 7. CDR3 sequence (DNA): TGTGCCAGCAGCACTAGCGGCCAGGGGACCCAGTACTTC. Protein: CASSTSGQGTQYF.